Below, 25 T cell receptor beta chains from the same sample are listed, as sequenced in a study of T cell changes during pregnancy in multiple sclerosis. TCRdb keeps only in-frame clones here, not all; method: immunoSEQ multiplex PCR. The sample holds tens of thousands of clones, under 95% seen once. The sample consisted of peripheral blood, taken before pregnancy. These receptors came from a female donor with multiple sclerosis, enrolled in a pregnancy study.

Here the CDR3 reads CASSADNGRPADTQYF. The CDR3 DNA is TGTGCCAGCAGCGCCGATAACGGGAGGCCGGCAGATACGCAGTATTTT. The chain employs TRBV9 and TRBJ2-3, with 7 nucleotides matching TRBD2. After removal of 3 bases from V and 4 bases from J, the junction contained 11 bases not matched to a gene. Per germline, CDR1 SGDLS and CDR2 YYNGEE. The CDR3 is 16 residues long.

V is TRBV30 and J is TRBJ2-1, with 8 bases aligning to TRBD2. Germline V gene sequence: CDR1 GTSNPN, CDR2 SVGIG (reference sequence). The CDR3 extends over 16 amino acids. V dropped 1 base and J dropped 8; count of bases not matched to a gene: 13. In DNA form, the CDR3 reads TGTGCCTGGAGTGAGGCAGGGAGCGGGAGTAACGATGAGCAGTTCTTC. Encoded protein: CAWSEAGSGSNDEQFF.

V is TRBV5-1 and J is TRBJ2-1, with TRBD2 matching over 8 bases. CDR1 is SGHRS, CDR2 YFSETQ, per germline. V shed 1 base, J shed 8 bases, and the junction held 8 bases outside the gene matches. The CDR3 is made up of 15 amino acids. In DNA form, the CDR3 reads TGCGCCAGCAGCTTGAGGGCTAGCGGGCTCCATGAGCAGTTCTTC. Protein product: CASSLRASGLHEQFF.

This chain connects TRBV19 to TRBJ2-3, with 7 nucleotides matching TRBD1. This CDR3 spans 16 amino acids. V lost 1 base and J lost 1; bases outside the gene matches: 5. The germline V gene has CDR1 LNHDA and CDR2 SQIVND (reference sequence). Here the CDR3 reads CASSIAPGGGTDTQYF. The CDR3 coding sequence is TGTGCCAGTAGTATAGCCCCAGGGGGTGGCACAGATACGCAGTATTTT.

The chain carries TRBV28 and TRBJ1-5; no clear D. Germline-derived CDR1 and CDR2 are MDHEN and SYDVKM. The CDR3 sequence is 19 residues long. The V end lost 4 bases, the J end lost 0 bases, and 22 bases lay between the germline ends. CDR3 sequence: CASSSPTSLRAVSNQPQHF. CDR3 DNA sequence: TGTGCCAGCAGTTCTCCGACGAGTCTGCGGGCCGTTAGCAATCAGCCCCAGCATTTT.

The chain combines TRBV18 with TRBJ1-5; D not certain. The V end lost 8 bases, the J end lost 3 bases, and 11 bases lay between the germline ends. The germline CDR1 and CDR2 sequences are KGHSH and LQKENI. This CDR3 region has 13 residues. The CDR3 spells CASMQDSNQPQHF. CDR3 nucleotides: TGTGCCAGCATGCAGGACTCCAATCAGCCCCAGCATTTT.

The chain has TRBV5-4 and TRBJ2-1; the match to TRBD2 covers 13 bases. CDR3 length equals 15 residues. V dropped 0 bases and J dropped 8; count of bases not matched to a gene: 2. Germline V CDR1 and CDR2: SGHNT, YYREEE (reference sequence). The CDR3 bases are TGTGCCAGCAGCTTGGGGACTAGCGGGAGCGATGAGCAGTTCTTC. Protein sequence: CASSLGTSGSDEQFF.

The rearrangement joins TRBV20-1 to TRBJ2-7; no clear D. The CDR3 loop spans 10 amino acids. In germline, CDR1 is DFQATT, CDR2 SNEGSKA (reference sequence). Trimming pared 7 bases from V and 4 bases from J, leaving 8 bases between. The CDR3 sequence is CSVAQYEQYF. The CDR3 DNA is TGCAGTGTTGCCCAGTACGAGCAGTACTTC.

Written as DNA, the CDR3 is TGTGCCAGCAGTGAAGGACAGGGCAACAATCAGCCCCAGCATTTT. This codes for CASSEGQGNNQPQHF. The rearrangement joins TRBV6-1 to TRBJ1-5; TRBD1 agrees at 7 bases. Germline V lookup: CDR1 MNHNS, CDR2 SASEGT. The CDR3 is made up of 15 amino acids. The ends lost 1 base at V and 3 bases at J; junction bases unmatched: 3.

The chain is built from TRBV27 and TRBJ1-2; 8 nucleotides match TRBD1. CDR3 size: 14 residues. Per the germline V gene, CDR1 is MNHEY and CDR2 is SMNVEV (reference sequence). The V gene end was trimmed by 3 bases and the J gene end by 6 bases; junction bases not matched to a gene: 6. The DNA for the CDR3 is TGTGCCAGCAGTTTTGCCGGACAGGGAGATGGCTACACCTTC. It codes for CASSFAGQGDGYTF.

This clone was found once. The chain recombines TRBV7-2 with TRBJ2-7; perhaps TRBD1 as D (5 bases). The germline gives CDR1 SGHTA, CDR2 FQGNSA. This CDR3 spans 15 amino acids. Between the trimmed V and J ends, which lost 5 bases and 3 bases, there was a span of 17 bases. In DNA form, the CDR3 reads TGTGCCAGCAGCCAGTGGAGCCAGGGATACTACGAGCAGTACTTC. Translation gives CASSQWSQGYYEQYF.

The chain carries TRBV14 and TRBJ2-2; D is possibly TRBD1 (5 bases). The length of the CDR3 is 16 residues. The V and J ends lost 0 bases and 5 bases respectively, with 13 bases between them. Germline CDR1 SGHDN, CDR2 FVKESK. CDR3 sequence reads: CASSQDKGIWTGELFF. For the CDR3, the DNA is TGTGCCAGCAGCCAAGATAAGGGGATATGGACCGGGGAGCTGTTTTTT.

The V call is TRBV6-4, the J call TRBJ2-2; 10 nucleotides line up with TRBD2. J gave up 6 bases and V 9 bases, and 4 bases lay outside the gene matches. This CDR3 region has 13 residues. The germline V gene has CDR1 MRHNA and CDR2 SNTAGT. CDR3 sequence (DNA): TGTGCCAGTACTAGCGGGAAGCCCGGGGAGCTGTTTTTT. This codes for CASTSGKPGELFF.

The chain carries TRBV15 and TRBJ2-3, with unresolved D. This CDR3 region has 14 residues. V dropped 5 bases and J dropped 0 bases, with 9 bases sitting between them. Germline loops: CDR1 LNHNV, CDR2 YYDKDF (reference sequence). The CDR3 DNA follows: TGTGCCACCAGCCTAACGATAAGCACAGATACGCAGTATTTT. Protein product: CATSLTISTDTQYF. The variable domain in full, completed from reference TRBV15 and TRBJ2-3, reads DAMVIQNPRYQVTQFGKPVTLSCSQTLNHNVMYWYQQKSSQAPKLLFHYYDKDFNNEADTPDNFQSRRPNTSFCFLDIRSPGLGDTAMYLCATSLTISTDTQYFGPGTRLTVL.

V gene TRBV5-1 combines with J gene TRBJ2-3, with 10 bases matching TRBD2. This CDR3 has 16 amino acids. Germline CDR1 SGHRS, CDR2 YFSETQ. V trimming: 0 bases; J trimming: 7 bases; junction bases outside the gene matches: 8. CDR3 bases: TGCGCCAGCAGCTTGGGGGCTAGCGGGAGTGGATATACGCAGTATTTT. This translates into CASSLGASGSGYTQYF.

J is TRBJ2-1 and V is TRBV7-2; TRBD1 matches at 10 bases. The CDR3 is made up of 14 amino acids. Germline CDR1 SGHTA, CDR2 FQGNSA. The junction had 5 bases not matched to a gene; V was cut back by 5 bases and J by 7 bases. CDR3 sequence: CASSPGDRGNEQFF. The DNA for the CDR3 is TGTGCCAGCAGCCCCGGGGACAGGGGTAATGAGCAGTTCTTC.

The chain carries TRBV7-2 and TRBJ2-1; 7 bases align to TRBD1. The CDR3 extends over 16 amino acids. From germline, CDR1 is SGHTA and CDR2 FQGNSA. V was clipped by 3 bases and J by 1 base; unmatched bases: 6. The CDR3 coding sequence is TGTGCCAGCAGCTTGACAGGGCGACGGTCCTACAATGAGCAGTTCTTC. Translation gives CASSLTGRRSYNEQFF.

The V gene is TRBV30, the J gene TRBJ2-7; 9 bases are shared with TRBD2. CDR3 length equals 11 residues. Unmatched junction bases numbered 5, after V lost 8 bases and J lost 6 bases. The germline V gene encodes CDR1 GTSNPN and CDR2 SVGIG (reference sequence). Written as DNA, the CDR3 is TGTGCCGGTTTAGCGGGAGCCGAGCAGTACTTC. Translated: CAGLAGAEQYF.

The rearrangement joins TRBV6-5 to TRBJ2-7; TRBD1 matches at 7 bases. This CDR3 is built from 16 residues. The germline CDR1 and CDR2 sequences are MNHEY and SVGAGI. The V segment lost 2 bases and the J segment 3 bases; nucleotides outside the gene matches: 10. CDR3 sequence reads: CASSYSLGDSNYEQYF. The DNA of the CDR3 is TGTGCCAGCAGTTACAGTCTTGGGGACAGCAACTACGAGCAGTACTTC.

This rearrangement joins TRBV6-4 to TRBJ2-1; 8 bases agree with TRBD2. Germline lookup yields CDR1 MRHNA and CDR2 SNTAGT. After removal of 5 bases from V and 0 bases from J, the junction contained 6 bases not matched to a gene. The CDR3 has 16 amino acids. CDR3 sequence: CASSSLAGSSYNEQFF. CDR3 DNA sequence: TGTGCCAGCAGTTCCCTAGCGGGTAGCTCCTACAATGAGCAGTTCTTC.

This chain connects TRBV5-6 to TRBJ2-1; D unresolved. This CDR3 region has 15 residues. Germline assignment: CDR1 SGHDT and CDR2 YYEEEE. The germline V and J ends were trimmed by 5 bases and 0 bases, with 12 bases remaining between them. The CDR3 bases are TGTGCCAGCAGTGGTGCTAGAGGCTCCTACAATGAGCAGTTCTTC. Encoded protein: CASSGARGSYNEQFF.

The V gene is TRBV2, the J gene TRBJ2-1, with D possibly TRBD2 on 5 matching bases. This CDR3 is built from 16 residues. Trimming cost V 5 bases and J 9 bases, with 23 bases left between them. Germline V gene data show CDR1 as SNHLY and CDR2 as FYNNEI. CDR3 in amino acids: CASSQYGSRVSSEQFF. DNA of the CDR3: TGTGCCAGCAGTCAGTACGGGTCGAGGGTGAGTAGTGAGCAGTTCTTC.

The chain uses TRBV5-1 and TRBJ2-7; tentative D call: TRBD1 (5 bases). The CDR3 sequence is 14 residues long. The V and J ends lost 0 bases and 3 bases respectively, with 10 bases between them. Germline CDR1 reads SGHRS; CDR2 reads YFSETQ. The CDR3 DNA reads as TGCGCCAGCAGCTTGGCAGGGAACAACTACGAGCAGTACTTC. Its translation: CASSLAGNNYEQYF.

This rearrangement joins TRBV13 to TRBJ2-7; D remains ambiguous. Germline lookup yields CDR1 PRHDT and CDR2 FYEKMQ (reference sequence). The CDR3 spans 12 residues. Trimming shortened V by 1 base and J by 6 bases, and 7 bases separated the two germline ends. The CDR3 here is CASSLVSSEQYF. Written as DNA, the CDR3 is TGTGCCAGCAGCTTAGTATCTAGCGAGCAGTACTTC.

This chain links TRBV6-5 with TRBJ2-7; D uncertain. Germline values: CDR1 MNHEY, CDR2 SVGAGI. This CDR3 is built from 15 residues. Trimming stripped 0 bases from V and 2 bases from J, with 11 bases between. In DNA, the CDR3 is TGTGCCAGCAGTTACTCGTTTGGCAAGACCTACGAGCAGTACTTC. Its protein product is CASSYSFGKTYEQYF.